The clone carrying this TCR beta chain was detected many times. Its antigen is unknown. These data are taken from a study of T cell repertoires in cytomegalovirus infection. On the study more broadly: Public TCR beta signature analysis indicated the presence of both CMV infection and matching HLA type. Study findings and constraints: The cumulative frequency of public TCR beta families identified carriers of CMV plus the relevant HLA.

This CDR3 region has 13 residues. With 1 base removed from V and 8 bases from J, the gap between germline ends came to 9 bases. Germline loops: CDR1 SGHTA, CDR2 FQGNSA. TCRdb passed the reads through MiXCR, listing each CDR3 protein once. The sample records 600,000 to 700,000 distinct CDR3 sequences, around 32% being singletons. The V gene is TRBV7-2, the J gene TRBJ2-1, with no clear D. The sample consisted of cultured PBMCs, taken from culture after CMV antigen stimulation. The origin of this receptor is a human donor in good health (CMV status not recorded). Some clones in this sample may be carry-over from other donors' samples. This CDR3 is CASSLGGYDEQFF. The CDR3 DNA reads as TGTGCCAGCAGCTTAGGGGGATATGATGAGCAGTTCTTC.